Each of the 27 T cell receptor beta chains below was sequenced from the same sample in a study of T-cell reconstitution after alpha-beta-depleted transplantation in children (dated by TCRdb to between 2015 and 2016). The library was built by means of PCR. TCRdb shows the sequencer as Illumina HiSeq 2500. TCR library preparation used molecular barcoding, with unique molecular identifiers applied to normalize quantification of the TCRbeta repertoire. TCRdb reanalyzed the raw reads on its own, using fastp at Q25 for trimming and MiXCR for clone calling, and kept in-frame beta chains. A single entry per CDR3 protein holds the most common genes and DNA from its merged rows. This sample holds about 500,000 distinct CDR3 sequences; around 10% were observed only once. The ten largest clones capture less than 15% of the sample. The treatment or condition tag for this specimen amounts to: allogeneic hematopoietic cell transplantation with graft depleted of TCRalphabeta T cells and CD19 B cells.

Specimen: PBMCs, mostly from graft donor cells, collected 180 days after TCRalphabeta/CD19-depleted stem cell transplant. These receptors all stem from a female patient aged 2-9 years who had a stem cell transplant for aplastic anemia, so the T cells may come from the graft donor.

This clonotype was seen a handful of times. CDR3 amino acids: CASSMAYSNNEQFF. The DNA for the CDR3 is TGTGCCAGTAGTATGGCGTACAGCAACAATGAGCAGTTCTTC. The V gene is TRBV19, the J gene TRBJ2-1; D call uncertain. The V and J ends lost 3 bases and 5 bases respectively, with 11 bases between them. This CDR3 has 14 residues. The germline gives CDR1 LNHDA, CDR2 SQIVND (reference sequence). Using reference TRBV19 and TRBJ2-1 for the parts outside the CDR3, the full variable domain is DGGITQSPKYLFRKEGQNVTLSCEQNLNHDAMYWYRQDPGQGLRLIYYSQIVNDFQKGDIAEGYSVSREKKESFPLTVTSAQKNPTAFYLCASSMAYSNNEQFFGPGTRLTVL.

The chain couples TRBV20-1 to TRBJ1-3; D ambiguous. Germline V gene lookup returns CDR1 DFQATT and CDR2 SNEGSKA (reference sequence). V lost 4 bases and J lost 4, with 11 bases in between. This CDR3 is built from 13 residues. The chain's CDR3 is CSATSGKGNTIYF. CDR3 sequence (DNA): TGCAGTGCTACCTCGGGGAAGGGAAACACCATATATTTT.

The chain couples TRBV12-5 to TRBJ2-7, with 7 bases fitting TRBD2. The trim removed 1 base at V and 4 bases at J, leaving 1 base unmatched. The length of the CDR3 is 13 residues. Germline CDR1 is LGHNT and CDR2 is FRNRAP. CDR3 sequence reads: CASGLGGSYEQYV. DNA for the CDR3: TGTGCTAGTGGTTTGGGCGGGAGTTACGAGCAGTACGTC.

This clonotype was observed a handful of times. The rearrangement joins TRBV6-6 to TRBJ2-1, with D perhaps matching TRBD1 (6 bases). Germline CDR1 and CDR2: MNHNY and SVGAGI (reference sequence). This CDR3 has 13 residues. V gave up 6 bases and J gave up 9 bases, with 15 bases separating them. CDR3 sequence (DNA): TGTGCCAGCAGACATACAGGGTTTGGTGAGCAGTTCTTC. It is translated as CASRHTGFGEQFF.

In the case of this clonotype: A much larger clone sits a single nucleotide away, making a read error possible. The chain carries TRBV6-5 and TRBJ2-1; D not certain. Germline loops: CDR1 MNHEY, CDR2 SVGAGI. CDR3 length equals 13 residues. The CDR3 is CASSYGLYKEQFF. CDR3 nucleotides: TGTGCCAGCAGTTATGGTCTGTACAAGGAGCAGTTCTTC.

This clonotype was seen more than once but under ten times. The rearrangement links TRBV29-1 to TRBJ2-1; 7 bases match TRBD2. The CDR3 consists of 13 residues. With V trimmed by 7 bases and J by 6 bases, 9 bases remained unmatched. The germline V gene encodes CDR1 SQVTM and CDR2 ANQGSEA. The CDR3 DNA sequence: TGCAGCGGGACGACTAGCAGGTCCAATGAGCAGTTCTTC. Amino acid sequence: CSGTTSRSNEQFF.

This clonotype was recorded at least ten times. J is TRBJ2-5 and V is TRBV12-3 or TRBV12-4, with D perhaps matching TRBD1 or TRBD2 (5 bases each). This CDR3 contains 15 residues. V lost 4 bases, J lost 4 bases, and 16 bases lay in between. The CDR3, as DNA: TGTGCCAGCAGTTCGGGTTGGGGACGGGGAGAGACCCAGTACTTC. Its translation is CASSSGWGRGETQYF.

This clonotype has a handful of counts. The chain recombines TRBV7-2 with TRBJ2-1; TRBD2 matches at 7 bases. CDR1 and CDR2 from the germline V gene are SGHTA and FQGNSA. V gave up 1 base and J gave up 8 bases; unmatched junction bases: 8. CDR3 size: 15 residues. The CDR3 DNA sequence: TGTGCCAGCAGCTTAGAGCGGGGCGCTAATTATGAGCAGTTCTTC. Its translation: CASSLERGANYEQFF.

The table lists this clonotype with a few counts. V usage is TRBV19 and J usage is TRBJ2-2; D is unclear. Germline CDR1 and CDR2: LNHDA and SQIVND (reference sequence). V lost 3 bases and J lost 6, with 5 bases in between. The CDR3 has 12 amino acids. The CDR3 DNA follows: TGTGCCAGTAGTATTCGGTCCGGGGAGCTGTTTTTT. Protein: CASSIRSGELFF.

This clonotype was counted at least ten times. The chain couples TRBV11-1 to TRBJ2-4; 14 nucleotides align to TRBD2. The V gene end was trimmed by 4 bases and the J gene end by 6 bases; junction bases not matched to a gene: 11. The V gene's germline CDR1 is SGHAT and CDR2 FQDESV (reference sequence). The CDR3 extends over 18 amino acids. The DNA for the CDR3 is TGTGCCAGCAGCTCAGGACTAGCGGGAGGAGGGGGATTAAACATTCAGTACTTC. Translation gives CASSSGLAGGGGLNIQYF.

This clonotype was seen a few times. In DNA form, the CDR3 reads TGTGCCAGCAGCCAAGATCCGGGGACTTTGTACCAAGAGACCCAGTACTTC. Translated: CASSQDPGTLYQETQYF. The chain recombines TRBV14 with TRBJ2-5; a possible D gene is TRBD2 (6 bases). CDR3 size: 17 residues. The V end was cut by 0 bases, the J end by 0 bases, with 14 bases between. Germline CDR1 and CDR2: SGHDN and FVKESK. Using reference TRBV14 and TRBJ2-5 for the parts outside the CDR3, the full variable domain is EAGVTQFPSHSVIEKGQTVTLRCDPISGHDNLYWYRRVMGKEIKFLLHFVKESKQDESGMPNNRFLAERTGGTYSTLKVQPAELEDSGVYFCASSQDPGTLYQETQYFGPGTRLLVL.

As to this clonotype: This could be a read error, since a much larger clone is one nucleotide away. V usage is TRBV4-2 and J usage is TRBJ1-3; D is unclear. Germline CDR1 and CDR2: LGHNA and YNFKEQ. The CDR3 has 16 amino acids. The CDR3 DNA is TGTGGCAGCAGCCAAGATCGAGGCAACTCTGGAAACACCATATATTTT. Its protein is CGSSQDRGNSGNTIYF.

This chain uses TRBV20-1 with TRBJ2-2; D is possibly TRBD2 (6 bases). Trimming cost V 5 bases and J 4 bases, with 17 bases left between them. The CDR3 runs 15 residues. The germline V gene encodes CDR1 DFQATT and CDR2 SNEGSKA (reference sequence). CDR3 bases: TGCAGTGCTCCGTACCCCGACGGGGGCACCGGGGAGCTGTTTTTT. Its protein product is CSAPYPDGGTGELFF.

The chain recombines TRBV20-1 with TRBJ2-1; D is undetermined. The germline gives CDR1 DFQATT, CDR2 SNEGSKA (reference sequence). This CDR3 has 14 residues. V dropped 0 bases and J dropped 7 bases, with 13 bases sitting between them. The CDR3 region is CSARDRPFVNEQFF. DNA for the CDR3: TGCAGTGCTAGAGATCGGCCCTTCGTGAATGAGCAGTTCTTC.

This clonotype was found a few times. V is TRBV10-3 and J is TRBJ2-7; D is uncertain. The CDR3 is made up of 12 amino acids. CDR1 is ENHRY and CDR2 is SYGVKD in the germline V gene. Trimming stripped 9 bases from V and 5 bases from J, with 14 bases between. The CDR3: CAISPTADEQYF. The CDR3 DNA sequence: TGTGCCATTTCACCCACGGCTGACGAGCAGTACTTC.

In this sample, this clonotype turned up a few times. J is TRBJ2-5 and V is TRBV6-5; a weak D match, TRBD1 (5 bases). The CDR3 loop spans 15 amino acids. Germline values: CDR1 MNHEY, CDR2 SVGAGI. The V and J ends lost 0 bases and 2 bases respectively, with 10 bases between them. CDR3 DNA sequence: TGTGCCAGCAGTTACTCGGGGCAGTCTCAAGAGACCCAGTACTTC. It yields the protein CASSYSGQSQETQYF.

This clonotype was seen only a few times. The rearrangement uses TRBV4-3 and TRBJ1-2; D uncertain. The CDR3 loop spans 14 amino acids. The germline gives CDR1 LGHNA, CDR2 YSLEER. V lost 0 bases and J lost 4, with 9 bases in between. CDR3 sequence: CASSQEGRSYGYTF. The CDR3, as DNA: TGCGCCAGCAGCCAAGAAGGGAGGAGCTATGGCTACACCTTC.

V is TRBV11-2 and J is TRBJ1-1; possibly TRBD1 for D (5 bases). This CDR3 spans 13 amino acids. Trimming took 4 bases from V and 3 from J, leaving 9 bases between them. CDR1 SGHAT and CDR2 FQNNGV come from the germline V gene. In DNA form, the CDR3 reads TGTGCCAGCAGCTCCGTCAGGGACACTGAAGCTTTCTTT. It specifies CASSSVRDTEAFF.

This rearrangement joins TRBV4-3 to TRBJ2-1; no clear D gene. Trimming pared 4 bases from V and 8 bases from J, leaving 21 bases between. The CDR3 loop spans 16 amino acids. Germline-derived CDR1 and CDR2 are LGHNA and YSLEER. CDR3 residues: CASSLGGLYPGHEQFF. The CDR3 DNA sequence: TGCGCCAGCAGCCTTGGTGGTCTTTACCCCGGGCATGAGCAGTTCTTC.

This clonotype has more than one count but fewer than ten. The genes are TRBV7-8 and TRBJ2-1, with 9 nucleotides matching TRBD2. CDR1 is SGHVS and CDR2 is FQNEAQ in the germline V gene. CDR3 length: 15 residues. After removal of 0 bases from V and 8 bases from J, the junction contained 5 bases not matched to a gene. The CDR3 DNA reads TGTGCCAGCAGCTTAGCGGTGCTAGCGGGATATGAGCAGTTCTTC. Translating it yields CASSLAVLAGYEQFF.

This clonotype was seen a handful of times. The rearrangement joins TRBV5-1 to TRBJ2-2, with TRBD2 identical over 7 bases. The CDR3 has 15 residues. Germline V lookup: CDR1 SGHRS, CDR2 YFSETQ. With 4 bases clipped from V and 7 bases from J, the junction kept 10 bases outside the gene matches. As DNA, the CDR3 is TGCGCCAGCAGCCTAAGGACTAGAAACGGCGGGGAGCTGTTTTTT. Protein product: CASSLRTRNGGELFF.

This clonotype showed up just once. The chain has TRBV7-2 and TRBJ2-2; the match to TRBD2 covers 8 bases. V lost 1 base to trimming and J lost 6 bases; unmatched junction nucleotides: 7. CDR1 and CDR2 from the germline V gene are SGHTA and FQGNSA. The CDR3 loop spans 16 amino acids. CDR3 nucleotide sequence: TGTGCCAGCAGCTTAGGGGGTGCGGGAGGATCCGGGGAGCTGTTTTTT. Amino acids: CASSLGGAGGSGELFF.

This chain connects TRBV10-3 to TRBJ2-1, with D unclear. CDR1 and CDR2 (germline): ENHRY, SYGVKD. V dropped 3 bases and J dropped 10 bases, with 19 bases sitting between them. The CDR3 totals 15 residues. The DNA for the CDR3 is TGTGCCATCAGTGATCTTTATTTCTCGGCCTCCGAGCAGTTCTTC. This gives the protein CAISDLYFSASEQFF.

This clonotype occurred a few times. V usage is TRBV29-1 and J usage is TRBJ2-3; the match to TRBD2 covers 9 bases. The CDR3 extends over 14 amino acids. V lost 7 bases, J lost 1 base, and 6 bases stayed unmatched. The V gene's germline CDR1 is SQVTM and CDR2 ANQGSEA. DNA for the CDR3: TGCAGCGCAGACGCTAGCGGGGGCACAGATACGCAGTATTTT. Translating it yields CSADASGGTDTQYF.

In this sample, this clonotype turned up a few times. The chain has TRBV2 and TRBJ1-1, with D perhaps TRBD1 (5 bases). The V end was cut by 2 bases, the J end by 1 base, with 14 bases between. The germline gives CDR1 SNHLY, CDR2 FYNNEI. The CDR3 totals 16 residues. The CDR3 DNA is TGTGCCAGCAGTGAAAGGATTGGGGGTAAGAACACTGAAGCTTTCTTT. This translates into CASSERIGGKNTEAFF. Based on the CDR3 plus reference TRBV2 and TRBJ1-1, the full variable domain is EPEVTQTPSHQVTQMGQEVILRCVPISNHLYFYWYRQILGQKVEFLVSFYNNEISEKSEIFDDQFSVERPDGSNFTLKIRSTKLEDSAMYFCASSERIGGKNTEAFFGQGTRLTVV.

This chain uses TRBV20-1 with TRBJ1-1; TRBD1 matches at 7 bases. V gave up 2 bases and J gave up 10 bases; unmatched junction bases: 7. CDR1 and CDR2 from the germline V gene are DFQATT and SNEGSKA (reference sequence). This CDR3 region has 12 residues. The CDR3 here is CSARRDTGAAFF. The CDR3 DNA is TGCAGTGCTAGAAGGGACACAGGGGCAGCTTTCTTT.

This clonotype was observed at least ten times. This chain's CDR3 is CASSSGTSGSDEQFF. The CDR3 nucleotides read TGCGCCAGCAGCTCCGGGACTAGCGGGAGCGATGAGCAGTTCTTC. The chain links TRBV5-1 to TRBJ2-1; TRBD2 agrees at 14 bases. V shed 3 bases, J shed 8 bases, and the junction held 4 bases outside the gene matches. There are 15 residues in the CDR3. Germline values: CDR1 SGHRS, CDR2 YFSETQ.